These 27 T cell receptor beta chains were sequenced from one sample in a study of blood T cell repertoires in COVID-19. TCRdb's table, derived via immunoSEQ multiplex PCR, lists solely in-frame clones and lacks some. The table records roughly 320,000 clones, 85% to 95% of them present only once. The sample comprised PBMCs or T cells enriched from blood (not recorded which). The receptors derive from a woman in her 30s who had been exposed to COVID-19.

This clone was seen once. The J gene is TRBJ1-2, the V gene TRBV2; D gene uncertain. The germline V and J ends were trimmed by 6 bases and 7 bases, with 24 bases remaining between them. Germline CDR1 SNHLY, CDR2 FYNNEI. This CDR3 has 16 residues. The chain's CDR3 is CASSETHLPKSGGYTF. The CDR3 DNA reads as TGTGCCAGCAGCGAAACCCACTTACCAAAGAGTGGTGGCTACACCTTC.

V usage is TRBV12-3 or TRBV12-4 and J usage is TRBJ1-5; D remains unclear. V was trimmed by 4 bases and J by 0 bases, leaving 4 bases between them. This CDR3 comprises 13 residues. This chain's CDR3 is CASSSTSNQPQHF. Written as DNA, the CDR3 is TGTGCCAGCAGTTCTACTAGCAATCAGCCCCAGCATTTT.

The J gene is TRBJ1-6, the V gene TRBV4-3; weak D call: TRBD1 (5 bases). Germline V gene sequence: CDR1 LGHNA, CDR2 YSLEER. This CDR3 has 16 amino acids. The V gene lost 0 bases and the J gene lost 11 bases, with 17 bases spanning the gap. Here the CDR3 reads CASSQDRWQGGPPLHF. The CDR3 DNA reads as TGCGCCAGCAGCCAAGATAGGTGGCAGGGTGGGCCACCCCTCCACTTT.

J is TRBJ1-6 and V is TRBV7-2, with D tentatively TRBD1 (5 bases). V was trimmed by 1 base and J by 10 bases, leaving 11 bases between them. Germline lookup yields CDR1 SGHTA and CDR2 FQGNSA. The CDR3 runs to 14 residues. This chain's CDR3 is CASSLEGAGSPLHF. The CDR3 bases are TGTGCCAGCAGCTTAGAAGGGGCTGGGTCACCCCTCCACTTT.

The chain carries TRBV4-3 and TRBJ1-2, with TRBD1 identical over 8 bases. V gave up 3 bases and J gave up 4 bases; unmatched junction bases: 7. The CDR3 covers 15 residues. Per germline, CDR1 LGHNA and CDR2 YSLEER. The CDR3 DNA reads TGCGCCAGCAGCCACCAAGCCGGACAGGGCTATGGCTACACCTTC. It codes for CASSHQAGQGYGYTF.

In its sample, this clone was seen once. The chain recombines TRBV7-2 with TRBJ1-6, with a tentative D call TRBD1 (6 bases). The germline V gene has CDR1 SGHTA and CDR2 FQGNSA. There are 17 residues in the CDR3. Trimming removed 4 bases at V and 0 bases at J, with 13 bases between. CDR3 DNA sequence: TGTGCCAGCAGCTCCCGACAGGTCAGCTCCTATAATTCACCCCTCCACTTT. Translation: CASSSRQVSSYNSPLHF. The whole variable domain, remainder taken from reference TRBV7-2 and TRBJ1-6, is GAGVSQSPSNKVTEKGKDVELRCDPISGHTALYWYRQSLGQGLEFLIYFQGNSAPDKSGLPSDRFSAERTGGSVSTLTIQRTQQEDSAVYLCASSSRQVSSYNSPLHFGNGTRLTVT.

This clone was detected only once. The genes are TRBV7-2 and TRBJ2-7; 8 bases map to TRBD1. Per germline, CDR1 SGHTA and CDR2 FQGNSA. The CDR3 sequence is 15 residues long. J was trimmed by 6 bases and V by 6 bases; bases with no gene match: 13. CDR3 protein: CASRKGQGAVFEQYF. Here the CDR3 DNA reads TGTGCCAGCAGGAAAGGACAGGGTGCCGTTTTCGAGCAGTACTTC.

This chain links TRBV4-1 with TRBJ1-5, with D perhaps TRBD1 (5 bases). The CDR3 covers 14 residues. Germline CDR1 reads MGHRA; CDR2 reads YSYEKL. V was shortened by 4 bases and J by 6 bases, with 13 bases between the two germline ends. The DNA for the CDR3 is TGCGCCAGCAGCCCGGGCAGGGAAGGTCAGCCCCAGCATTTT. It codes for CASSPGREGQPQHF.

J is TRBJ1-2 and V is TRBV19; 10 bases agree with TRBD1. The CDR3 is 15 amino acids. Germline CDR1 is LNHDA and CDR2 is SQIVND (reference sequence). After removal of 5 bases from V and 8 bases from J, the junction contained 11 bases not matched to a gene. CDR3 DNA sequence: TGTGCCAGTAGTTCGACAGGGGGCGCTGGCTTAGGCTACACCTTC. This gives the protein CASSSTGGAGLGYTF. Using reference TRBV19 and TRBJ1-2 for the parts outside the CDR3, the full variable domain is DGGITQSPKYLFRKEGQNVTLSCEQNLNHDAMYWYRQDPGQGLRLIYYSQIVNDFQKGDIAEGYSVSREKKESFPLTVTSAQKNPTAFYLCASSSTGGAGLGYTFGSGTRLTVV.

The chain employs TRBV30 and TRBJ2-6; 9 nucleotides match TRBD1. The V gene end was trimmed by 7 bases and the J gene end by 2 bases; junction bases not matched to a gene: 24. The germline gives CDR1 GTSNPN, CDR2 SVGIG (reference sequence). The CDR3 sequence is 21 residues long. The CDR3 is CASTTPRDRVVYGPGANVLTF. The CDR3 DNA is TGTGCCTCAACAACCCCCCGGGACAGGGTTGTATATGGGCCTGGGGCCAACGTCCTGACTTTC.

This chain joins TRBV13 and TRBJ2-2; possibly TRBD2 for D (6 bases). Between the trimmed V and J ends, which lost 4 bases and 3 bases, there was a span of 6 bases. This CDR3 contains 13 residues. CDR1 is PRHDT and CDR2 is FYEKMQ in the germline V gene (reference sequence). The CDR3 protein is CASSWGDTGELFF. The CDR3 DNA reads as TGTGCCAGCAGCTGGGGGGACACCGGGGAGCTGTTTTTT.

This clone occurred once. The rearrangement links TRBV28 to TRBJ1-1; perhaps TRBD1 as D (6 bases). There are 15 residues in the CDR3. The germline CDR1 and CDR2 sequences are MDHEN and SYDVKM. The V end lost 5 bases, the J end lost 6 bases, and 19 bases lay between the germline ends. CDR3 residues: CASSSIRGITPEAFF. The CDR3, as DNA: TGTGCCAGCAGTAGCATCAGGGGAATTACCCCTGAAGCTTTCTTT. Using reference TRBV28 and TRBJ1-1 for the parts outside the CDR3, the full variable domain is DVKVTQSSRYLVKRTGEKVFLECVQDMDHENMFWYRQDPGLGLRLIYFSYDVKMKEKGDIPEGYSVSREKKERFSLILESASTNQTSMYLCASSSIRGITPEAFFGQGTRLTVV.

The chain recombines TRBV7-3 with TRBJ2-7, with 7 bases fitting TRBD1. Per germline, CDR1 SGHTA and CDR2 FQGTGA. The CDR3 is 14 residues long. J lost 0 bases, V lost 5 bases, and 4 bases had no gene match. In nucleotides, the CDR3 is TGTGCCAGCAGCCCCGACAGGGACTCCTACGAGCAGTACTTC. It is translated as CASSPDRDSYEQYF.

The rearrangement uses TRBV7-9 and TRBJ1-3; tentatively, D is TRBD1 (6 bases). CDR3 length: 15 amino acids. Between the trimmed V and J ends, which lost 6 bases and 0 bases, there was a span of 12 bases. Germline-derived CDR1 and CDR2 are SEHNR and FQNEAQ (reference sequence). The CDR3 is CASRRTGNSGNTIYF. In nucleotides, the CDR3 is TGTGCCAGCAGACGCACAGGGAACTCTGGAAACACCATATATTTT.

The rearrangement joins TRBV28 to TRBJ1-1; the match to TRBD1 covers 7 bases. Looked up from germline, CDR1 is MDHEN and CDR2 is SYDVKM. The CDR3 runs to 16 residues. The J segment lost 4 bases and the V segment lost 4 bases, leaving 12 bases of the junction unmatched. CDR3 residues: CASSSVGWQGGTEAFF. The CDR3 DNA sequence: TGTGCCAGCAGTTCCGTTGGATGGCAGGGGGGCACTGAAGCTTTCTTT.

The chain uses TRBV7-2 and TRBJ2-1, with 11 bases that match TRBD2. Germline trimming cut 2 bases from V and 4 bases from J; bases unmatched to any gene: 1. The length of the CDR3 is 15 residues. The germline V gene has CDR1 SGHTA and CDR2 FQGNSA. The CDR3 loop is CASSLTSGGYNEQFF. The CDR3 DNA reads TGTGCCAGCAGCTTAACTAGCGGGGGATACAATGAGCAGTTCTTC.

This chain joins TRBV14 and TRBJ2-1; tentative D call: TRBD2 (6 bases). Looked up from germline, CDR1 is SGHDN and CDR2 is FVKESK. The V end was cut by 5 bases, the J end by 7 bases, with 18 bases between. CDR3 size: 15 residues. The DNA for the CDR3 is TGTGCCAGCAGCTTGCGGGGCACTCAGCGGAATGAGCAGTTCTTC. Its translation: CASSLRGTQRNEQFF.

The chain employs TRBV10-2 and TRBJ2-5; tentatively, D is TRBD1 (6 bases). Trimming took 6 bases from V and 5 from J, leaving 16 bases between them. Germline V CDR1 and CDR2: WSHSY, SAAADI. CDR3 length: 14 residues. The CDR3 region is CASSQTGPGETQYF. DNA for the CDR3: TGCGCCAGCAGCCAGACAGGTCCGGGGGAGACCCAGTACTTC.

The rearrangement joins TRBV6-2 or TRBV6-3 to TRBJ2-1; possibly TRBD1 for D (5 bases). CDR1 and CDR2 from the germline V gene are MNHEY and SVGEGT. The CDR3 contains 15 residues. Trimming cost V 3 bases and J 0 bases, with 9 bases left between them. CDR3 region: CASSYSQGSYNEQFF. CDR3 nucleotide sequence: TGTGCCAGCAGTTATAGCCAGGGCTCCTACAATGAGCAGTTCTTC.

The chain has TRBV5-1 and TRBJ1-2; D unclear. The germline CDR1 and CDR2 sequences are SGHRS and YFSETQ. This CDR3 has 16 residues. Trimming took off 1 base at V and 5 bases at J, with 18 bases between the two ends. The CDR3 coding sequence is TGCGCCAGCAGCTTGTTTCTGGACTCGGCTGGGTATGGCTACACCTTC. Residues: CASSLFLDSAGYGYTF.

The chain links TRBV21-1 to TRBJ1-3. TRBV21-1 is marked as a pseudogene. The CDR3 is 13 residues long. The CDR3 region is CASSKKRRRTIYF. CDR3 DNA: TGTGCCAGCAGCAAAAAAAGGAGGAGGACCATATATTTT.

The CDR3 region is CASSRLAGAPLTGELFF. In nucleotides, the CDR3 is TGCGCCAGCAGCAGGCTAGCGGGGGCCCCCCTTACCGGGGAGCTGTTTTTT. The chain combines TRBV4-1 with TRBJ2-2, with 10 bases matching TRBD2. The CDR3 loop spans 17 amino acids. The germline V gene encodes CDR1 MGHRA and CDR2 YSYEKL. Germline trimming cut 5 bases from V and 5 bases from J; bases unmatched to any gene: 11.

This chain uses TRBV7-9 with TRBJ2-3, with D perhaps matching TRBD2 (5 bases). V was cut by 0 bases and J by 0 bases, with 10 bases left in between. Germline values: CDR1 SEHNR, CDR2 FQNEAQ (reference sequence). The CDR3 is made up of 16 amino acids. Here the CDR3 reads CASSLARGPSTDTQYF. CDR3 bases: TGTGCCAGCAGCTTAGCGCGAGGGCCCAGCACAGATACGCAGTATTTT. The entire variable domain, with the rest obtained from reference TRBV7-9 and TRBJ2-3, is as follows: DTGVSQNPRHKITKRGQNVTFRCDPISEHNRLYWYRQTLGQGPEFLTYFQNEAQLEKSRLLSDRFSAERPKGSFSTLEIQRTEQGDSAMYLCASSLARGPSTDTQYFGPGTRLTVL.

The chain joins TRBV5-5 to TRBJ1-4; TRBD1 matches at 8 bases. The J segment lost 10 bases and the V segment lost 2 bases, leaving 13 bases of the junction unmatched. The germline CDR1 and CDR2 sequences are SGHKS and YYEKEE (reference sequence). There are 16 residues in the CDR3. The CDR3 is CASSFQPPGGAVKLFF. The DNA of the CDR3 is TGTGCCAGCAGCTTCCAACCTCCAGGGGGCGCGGTAAAACTGTTTTTT.

This sequence joins TRBV7-3 and TRBJ2-2; no firm D call. Per germline, CDR1 SGHTA and CDR2 FQGTGA. The germline V and J ends were trimmed by 2 bases and 7 bases, with 5 bases remaining between them. The CDR3 is made up of 12 amino acids. CDR3 residues: CASSLELGELFF. DNA for the CDR3: TGTGCCAGCAGCTTAGAGCTCGGGGAGCTGTTTTTT.

V is TRBV29-1 and J is TRBJ1-2; D perhaps matches TRBD1 (6 bases). Deletions cut 4 bases from V and 7 bases from J, with 10 bases between. This CDR3 is 11 amino acids long. Germline V CDR1 and CDR2: SQVTM, ANQGSEA. As DNA, the CDR3 is TGCAGCGTTGCAGGGGCGAGTGGCTACACCTTC. Its translation is CSVAGASGYTF.

This chain uses TRBV7-2 with TRBJ1-5, with D tentatively TRBD1 (6 bases). V lost 5 bases, J lost 0 bases, and 17 bases lay in between. The CDR3 has 17 amino acids. CDR1 and CDR2 from the germline V gene are SGHTA and FQGNSA. CDR3 nucleotides: TGTGCCAGCAGCCTGAAACCTACAGGGTATAGCAATCAGCCCCAGCATTTT. Residues: CASSLKPTGYSNQPQHF.